This is a list of T cell receptor beta chains from one sample in a study of CD4 T cells in relation to SARS-CoV-2 and coronaviruses. Repertoires were generated with immunoSEQ multiplex PCR, while TCRdb's copy carries only in-frame clones and drops some. The repertoire includes 50,000 to 70,000 clones, about 92% of them detected once, and about 0.4% sits in the top ten. Sequencing was carried out using naive CD4+ T cells from PBMCs. Receptor source: an adult with COVID-19. CDR3s include the opening cysteine and the closing phenylalanine or tryptophan. The D gene is left open where the match is weak. Not all rows give a size; the values are once, few, many and, for expanded clones, a class.

>TRBV3-1/TRBV3-2|-|TRBJ2-7|-
CASSQVHEQYF
TGTGCCAGCAGCCAAGTACACGAGCAGTACTTC
>TRBV9|-|TRBJ2-3|-
CASSVEAGPTDTQYF
TGTGCCAGCAGCGTGGAGGCAGGGCCAACAGATACGCAGTATTTT
>TRBV2|-|TRBJ2-2|-
CASSGPGRGSTGELFF
TGTGCCAGCAGCGGCCCTGGTAGGGGGAGTACCGGGGAGCTGTTTTTT
>TRBV6-4|-|TRBJ2-1|TRBD2
CASSDSYVAGEQFF
TGTGCCAGCAGTGACTCGTACGTAGCGGGAGAGCAGTTCTTC
>TRBV30|once|TRBJ2-5|-
CAWSVGRKETQYF
TGTGCCTGGAGTGTGGGCAGAAAAGAGACCCAGTACTTC
>TRBV7-8|-|TRBJ2-1|-
CASSPLGLAEQFF
TGTGCCAGCAGCCCCCTTGGACTGGCTGAGCAGTTCTTC
>TRBV10-3|-|TRBJ2-1|-
CAISVPGNEQFF
TGTGCCATCAGTGTGCCAGGGAATGAGCAGTTCTTC
>TRBV11-2|-|TRBJ2-1|-
CASSSVLNEQFF
TGTGCCAGCAGCTCGGTCCTCAATGAGCAGTTCTTC
>TRBV5-8|-|TRBJ2-2|TRBD2
CASSRGLAGVNTGELFF
TGTGCCAGCAGTCGGGGACTAGCGGGAGTGAACACCGGGGAGCTGTTTTTT
>TRBV5-1|once|TRBJ2-2|-
CASSRRTEVGAGELFF
TGCGCCAGCAGCCGACGTACAGAGGTTGGGGCCGGGGAGCTGTTTTTT
>TRBV19|-|TRBJ2-7|TRBD2
CASSISGTSGRWAVYEQYF
TGTGCCAGTAGCATCTCCGGGACTAGCGGGAGATGGGCGGTCTACGAGCAGTACTTC
>TRBV7-9|-|TRBJ2-1|-
CASSPSFEDEQFF
TGTGCCAGCAGTCCGTCTTTTGAGGATGAGCAGTTCTTC
>TRBV3-1/TRBV3-2|-|TRBJ2-1|TRBD2
CASSQEGTSGRAGNNEQFF
TGTGCCAGCAGCCAAGAGGGGACTAGCGGGAGGGCCGGAAACAATGAGCAGTTCTTC
>TRBV7-3|-|TRBJ2-5|-
CASSPHGQLETQYF
TGTGCCAGCAGCCCTCACGGACAGTTAGAGACCCAGTACTTC
>TRBV3-1/TRBV3-2|-|TRBJ2-1|TRBD2
CASSQYPVAGVEQFF
TGTGCCAGCAGCCAATACCCTGTAGCGGGAGTTGAGCAGTTCTTC
>TRBV18|-|TRBJ1-1|-
CASSPAVNTEAFF
TGTGCCAGCTCACCGGCAGTTAACACTGAAGCTTTCTTT
>TRBV7-9|-|TRBJ2-2|-
CASSPRALVRSGELFF
TGTGCCAGCAGCCCCAGAGCCTTAGTTCGATCCGGGGAGCTGTTTTTT
>TRBV10-3|once|TRBJ2-5|TRBD1
CAIRRDRGWETQYF
TGTGCCATCAGGCGAGACAGGGGTTGGGAGACCCAGTACTTC
>TRBV19|-|TRBJ1-6|TRBD1
CASSTTRQGLYSPLHF
TGTGCCAGTAGTACTACCCGACAGGGGCTGTATTCACCCCTCCACTTT
>TRBV5-1|once|TRBJ2-1|-
CASSFQRSYNEQFF
TGCGCCAGCAGCTTCCAGCGCTCCTACAATGAGCAGTTCTTC
>TRBV28|-|TRBJ2-7|TRBD2
CASTQLAGVPKLHF
TGTGCCAGCACCCAACTAGCGGGCGTCCCTAAGCTACACTTC
>TRBV6-5|-|TRBJ1-4|TRBD1
CASSTVQGAEKLFF
TGTGCCAGCAGCACTGTACAGGGGGCGGAAAAACTGTTTTTT
>TRBV7-2|-|TRBJ2-1|TRBD1
CASSADDRGENEQFF
TGTGCCAGCAGCGCAGACGACAGGGGGGAAAATGAGCAGTTCTTC
>TRBV28|-|TRBJ2-6|-
CASRNSGANVLTF
TGTGCCAGCAGAAACTCTGGGGCCAACGTCCTGACTTTC
>TRBV23-1|once|TRBJ1-3|-
CASSQGVVSGNTIYF
TGCGCCAGCAGTCAAGGGGTTGTCTCTGGAAACACCATATATTTT
>TRBV19|-|TRBJ2-1|TRBD2
CASRGRALNEQFF
TGTGCCAGCCGAGGGAGGGCCCTCAATGAGCAGTTCTTC
>TRBV28|-|TRBJ1-5|TRBD1
CASRLQGARIQPQHF
TGTGCCAGCAGACTACAGGGGGCGCGTATCCAGCCCCAGCATTTT
>TRBV18|-|TRBJ2-3|TRBD2
CASSSSGNTDTQYF
TGTGCCAGCTCATCTAGCGGGAACACAGATACGCAGTATTTT
>TRBV7-9|-|TRBJ1-1|-
CASSLARRRDTEAFF
TGTGCCAGCAGCTTAGCGCGTCGCAGGGACACTGAAGCTTTCTTT
>TRBV3-1/TRBV3-2|-|TRBJ2-5|-
CASSQDYSQETQYF
TGTGCCAGCAGCCAAGATTACAGCCAAGAGACCCAGTACTTC
>TRBV6-5|-|TRBJ1-4|-
CASSLAGSHEKLFF
TGTGCCAGCAGTTTAGCAGGGAGTCACGAAAAACTGTTTTTT
>TRBV5-5|-|TRBJ2-7|-
CASSLEVYEQYF
TGTGCCAGCAGCTTGGAAGTCTACGAGCAGTACTTC
>TRBV6-4|few|TRBJ2-3|TRBD2
CASSEGREVTDTQYF
TGTGCCAGCAGTGAGGGGCGGGAGGTGACGGATACGCAGTATTTT
>TRBV5-1|-|TRBJ2-7|-
CASSYPAGSYEQYF
TGCGCCAGCAGCTACCCAGCGGGCTCCTACGAGCAGTACTTC
>TRBV20-1|-|TRBJ2-7|-
CSASEVEQYF
TGCAGTGCTAGCGAGGTTGAGCAGTACTTC
>TRBV7-2|-|TRBJ2-7|TRBD2
CASSPPSGTRYEQYF
TGTGCCAGCAGCCCACCCTCCGGGACTAGGTACGAGCAGTACTTC
>TRBV18|-|TRBJ1-5|TRBD1
CASSPGGGQPQHF
TGTGCCAGCTCACCCGGAGGGGGCCAGCCCCAGCATTTT
>TRBV7-9|once|TRBJ1-6|-
CASVRSGTSNSPLHF
TGTGCCAGCGTAAGATCGGGGACGAGTAATTCACCCCTCCACTTT
>TRBV3-1/TRBV3-2|-|TRBJ2-5|-
CASTPVGGGEETQYF
TGTGCCAGCACCCCAGTGGGCGGAGGGGAAGAGACCCAGTACTTC
>TRBV7-8|-|TRBJ1-2|TRBD1
CASSLKQGDYGYTF
TGTGCCAGCAGCTTGAAACAGGGGGACTATGGCTACACCTTC
>TRBV5-4|-|TRBJ2-5|-
CASSRNIRDAEETQYF
TGTGCCAGCAGTCGGAACATCCGGGACGCCGAAGAGACCCAGTACTTC
>TRBV19|-|TRBJ2-1|-
CASSPRTPWQFF
TGTGCCAGTAGTCCGAGGACCCCGTGGCAGTTCTTC